Listed here are 25 T cell receptor beta chains from one sample, sequenced in a study of shared clonotypes between healthy human individuals. Method: immunoSEQ multiplex PCR; TCRdb's copy keeps in-frame clones and lacks some. Of some 1 million clones listed, roughly 80% are singletons. The source material was memory CD4+ T cells sorted from blood. The subset here: CD45RA-negative fraction. The receptors derive from a man between 18 and 29 years old in good health.

V is TRBV2 and J is TRBJ2-1; the D gene is possibly TRBD2 (5 bases). V lost 7 bases, J lost 1 base, and 14 bases lay in between. CDR1 and CDR2 from the germline V gene are SNHLY and FYNNEI. CDR3 length: 15 amino acids. The CDR3 coding sequence is TGTGCCAGCACCAGCGGAGCGCCATCCTACAATGAGCAGTTCTTC. This gives the protein CASTSGAPSYNEQFF.

This clone has more than one count but fewer than ten. This may come from a read error, since a much larger clone is one base off. Distinct nucleotide sequences in the sample also encode this CDR3. This chain uses TRBV2 with TRBJ2-3; a weak D match, TRBD1 (5 bases). Trimming cost V 2 bases and J 3 bases, with 6 bases left between them. CDR3 size: 13 residues. CDR1 and CDR2 from the germline V gene are SNHLY and FYNNEI. The CDR3 spells CASSEQGTDTQYF. DNA of the CDR3: TGTGCCAGCAGTGAACAGGGTACAGATACGCAGTATTTT.

The CDR3 DNA reads as TGTGCCAGCAGCCAGCCTAGCGGGGGCCGGACTGGCACAGATACGCAGTATTTT. Its translation is CASSQPSGGRTGTDTQYF. The genes are TRBV4-2 and TRBJ2-3; 10 bases match TRBD2. Germline trimming cut 3 bases from V and 1 base from J; bases unmatched to any gene: 10. CDR1 is LGHNA, CDR2 YNFKEQ, per germline. CDR3 length: 18 amino acids.

Comments on this clone: A much larger clone differs by one base, so this may be a read error. The rearrangement joins TRBV28 to TRBJ2-1, with D uncertain. Trimming cost V 6 bases and J 7 bases, with 7 bases left between them. Germline V lookup: CDR1 MDHEN, CDR2 SYDVKM. The CDR3 covers 11 residues. The CDR3 sequence: CASSVRNEQFF. DNA of the CDR3: TGTGCCAGCAGCGTTAGAAATGAGCAGTTCTTC.

The chain carries TRBV14 and TRBJ2-7, with D unclear. Trimming took off 5 bases at V and 6 bases at J, with 14 bases between the two ends. Looked up from germline, CDR1 is SGHDN and CDR2 is FVKESK. The CDR3 contains 13 residues. DNA of the CDR3: TGTGCCAGCAGCTACGCGGAGTTCCTCGAGCAGTACTTC. Translated: CASSYAEFLEQYF.

The chain uses TRBV5-6 and TRBJ1-2; D remains unclear. Germline-derived CDR1 and CDR2 are SGHDT and YYEEEE. CDR3 length equals 14 residues. Between the trimmed V and J ends, which lost 0 bases and 4 bases, there was a span of 10 bases. CDR3 region: CASSLGLLGYGYTF. CDR3 bases: TGTGCCAGCAGCTTGGGGCTGTTGGGCTATGGCTACACCTTC.

The V and J genes are TRBV7-8 and TRBJ2-1, with a weak D call TRBD1 (6 bases). The CDR3 loop spans 15 amino acids. From germline, CDR1 is SGHVS and CDR2 FQNEAQ. Trimming took off 6 bases at V and 4 bases at J, with 16 bases between the two ends. The DNA of the CDR3 is TGTGCCAGCAGTCGCGTCGCCACAGGGTACAATGAGCAGTTCTTC. Protein: CASSRVATGYNEQFF.

The J gene is TRBJ2-7, the V gene TRBV27; D possibly corresponds to TRBD1 (6 bases). V was trimmed by 3 bases and J by 2 bases, leaving 11 bases between them. This CDR3 contains 14 residues. The germline CDR1 and CDR2 sequences are MNHEY and SMNVEV (reference sequence). The CDR3 bases are TGTGCCAGCAGTTTCCAGGGGACCACCTACGAGCAGTACTTC. This codes for CASSFQGTTYEQYF.

This chain connects TRBV28 to TRBJ1-2; no clear D. CDR3 length equals 11 residues. Trimming pared 5 bases from V and 8 bases from J, leaving 9 bases between. Germline V gene sequence: CDR1 MDHEN, CDR2 SYDVKM. CDR3 in amino acids: CASSPGRGYTF. CDR3 DNA sequence: TGTGCCAGCAGTCCGGGCCGGGGCTACACCTTC.

The chain carries TRBV2 and TRBJ1-4, with TRBD1 matching 8 bases. CDR3 length: 15 amino acids. Germline CDR1 reads SNHLY; CDR2 reads FYNNEI. The ends lost 3 bases at V and 3 bases at J; junction bases unmatched: 3. The DNA for the CDR3 is TGTGCCAGCAGTGATTTCAGGGGGCCTAATGAAAAACTGTTTTTT. Protein product: CASSDFRGPNEKLFF. Variable domain in full (rest from reference TRBV2 and TRBJ1-4): EPEVTQTPSHQVTQMGQEVILRCVPISNHLYFYWYRQILGQKVEFLVSFYNNEISEKSEIFDDQFSVERPDGSNFTLKIRSTKLEDSAMYFCASSDFRGPNEKLFFGSGTQLSVL.

The chain has TRBV6-6 and TRBJ1-5; a possible D gene is TRBD1 (6 bases). V was shortened by 6 bases and J by 5 bases, with 17 bases between the two germline ends. Germline CDR1 is MNHNY and CDR2 is SVGAGI (reference sequence). The CDR3 runs to 15 residues. The CDR3 DNA sequence: TGTGCCAGCAGGGCTGAGGACAGCCGGGATCAGCCCCAGCATTTT. Translating gives CASRAEDSRDQPQHF.

The V gene is TRBV19, the J gene TRBJ1-1; D ambiguous. V lost 2 bases, J lost 2 bases, and 9 bases lay in between. The CDR3 consists of 14 residues. Germline V CDR1 and CDR2: LNHDA, SQIVND (reference sequence). CDR3 amino acids: CASSISMTNTEAFF. The CDR3 DNA reads as TGTGCCAGTAGTATAAGTATGACAAACACTGAAGCTTTCTTT. Supplemented by reference TRBV19 and TRBJ1-1, the full variable domain reads DGGITQSPKYLFRKEGQNVTLSCEQNLNHDAMYWYRQDPGQGLRLIYYSQIVNDFQKGDIAEGYSVSREKKESFPLTVTSAQKNPTAFYLCASSISMTNTEAFFGQGTRLTVV.

The chain employs TRBV6-1 and TRBJ2-1; TRBD2 agrees at 9 bases. V shed 2 bases, J shed 4 bases, and the junction held 6 bases outside the gene matches. The CDR3 has 16 amino acids. Per the germline V gene, CDR1 is MNHNS and CDR2 is SASEGT. In DNA, the CDR3 is TGTGCCAGCAGTGAAATACTAGCGGGTACATACAATGAGCAGTTCTTC. Translating gives CASSEILAGTYNEQFF.

This chain links TRBV2 with TRBJ2-1; no clear D gene. There are 16 residues in the CDR3. Per the germline V gene, CDR1 is SNHLY and CDR2 is FYNNEI. V shed 4 bases and J shed 2 bases, with 15 bases lying between them. DNA for the CDR3: TGTGCCAGCAGTGGAACCACCCCTGGCCCCTACAATGAGCAGTTCTTC. This sequence encodes CASSGTTPGPYNEQFF.

The genes are TRBV6-5 and TRBJ2-3; 8 bases are a match to TRBD1. The CDR3 is made up of 14 amino acids. CDR1 is MNHEY and CDR2 is SVGAGI in the germline V gene. Trimming took 5 bases from V and 2 from J; bases not matched to a gene: 3. For the CDR3, the DNA is TGTGCCAGCAGTCGACAGGGGCTCACAGATACGCAGTATTTT. Its translation: CASSRQGLTDTQYF.

The chain links TRBV7-3 to TRBJ2-5; TRBD2 matches at 8 bases. Looked up from germline, CDR1 is SGHTA and CDR2 is FQGTGA. The CDR3 runs 14 residues. The trim removed 5 bases at V and 5 bases at J, leaving 7 bases unmatched. The CDR3 region has the DNA TGTGCCAGCAGCCAAGGACTAGCAGGGGAGACCCAGTACTTC. This gives the protein CASSQGLAGETQYF.

The chain carries TRBV6-5 and TRBJ1-6, with TRBD1 matching over 7 bases. The CDR3 runs to 14 residues. V lost 8 bases, J lost 12 bases, and 13 bases stayed unmatched. Germline V CDR1 and CDR2: MNHEY, SVGAGI. In DNA form, the CDR3 reads TGTGCCAGCGACCGAAGGACAGGAGAAGGACCCCTCCACTTT. Translated, it gives CASDRRTGEGPLHF.

The chain carries TRBV28 and TRBJ2-2, with 8 nucleotides matching TRBD1. The V gene's germline CDR1 is MDHEN and CDR2 SYDVKM. With 8 bases clipped from V and 2 bases from J, the junction kept 4 bases outside the gene matches. This CDR3 comprises 14 residues. The CDR3 protein is CASRTGFNTGELFF. DNA of the CDR3: TGTGCCAGCCGGACAGGGTTTAACACCGGGGAGCTGTTTTTT.

The chain recombines TRBV10-3 with TRBJ2-2; D could derive from TRBD1 or TRBD2 (5 bases each). There are 15 residues in the CDR3. Germline loops: CDR1 ENHRY, CDR2 SYGVKD. Trimming removed 3 bases from V and 1 base from J, with 9 bases in between. CDR3 residues: CAISDQGRNTGELFF. The CDR3 DNA reads as TGTGCCATCAGTGACCAGGGACGGAACACCGGGGAGCTGTTTTTT.

Notes on this clone: Other DNA sequences within the sample encode an identical CDR3. The chain is built from TRBV29-1 and TRBJ1-1, with unresolved D. The CDR3 is 10 amino acids. Trimming stripped 4 bases from V and 3 bases from J, with 3 bases between. Germline CDR1 is SQVTM and CDR2 is ANQGSEA. CDR3 amino acids: CSVVYTEAFF. The CDR3 DNA reads TGCAGCGTTGTCTACACTGAAGCTTTCTTT.

This clone was picked up a small number of times. The same CDR3 is also encoded by other DNA sequences in this sample. The J gene is TRBJ1-1, the V gene TRBV6-1, with TRBD1 identical over 7 bases. The CDR3 extends over 14 amino acids. V shed 7 bases, J shed 4 bases, and the junction held 9 bases outside the gene matches. Germline loops: CDR1 MNHNS, CDR2 SASEGT. The CDR3 DNA follows: TGTGCCAGCACCCCAGGGGGGGGTGGCACTGAAGCTTTCTTT. It codes for CASTPGGGGTEAFF.

This chain uses TRBV6-5 with TRBJ1-2; 7 bases map to TRBD1. V shed 0 bases and J 4 bases; nucleotides not matched to a gene: 8. The CDR3 runs 16 residues. Germline CDR1 is MNHEY and CDR2 is SVGAGI. DNA of the CDR3: TGTGCCAGCAGTTACTCGGTGGGCAGGGGGGGCTATGGCTACACCTTC. Its protein is CASSYSVGRGGYGYTF.

This clone came up once. This chain connects TRBV7-9 to TRBJ2-5, with 8 bases that match TRBD2. The trim removed 2 bases at V and 4 bases at J, leaving 3 bases unmatched. The germline gives CDR1 SEHNR, CDR2 FQNEAQ (reference sequence). This CDR3 has 14 amino acids. The CDR3 nucleotides read TGTGCCAGCAGCTTAACCCGGGAGGGAGAGACCCAGTACTTC. As protein: CASSLTREGETQYF.

The chain couples TRBV11-2 to TRBJ2-1; no clear D. The germline V gene encodes CDR1 SGHAT and CDR2 FQNNGV. Trimming left V 0 bases short and J 14 bases short, with 17 bases between. The CDR3 length is 14 residues. CDR3 coding DNA: TGTGCCAGCAGCTTAGATCAGCCCCAGGTGGGAAAGTTCTTC. Its translation is CASSLDQPQVGKFF.

This clone was observed at least ten times. The chain combines TRBV6-6 with TRBJ1-6; D is perhaps TRBD1 (5 bases). V lost 6 bases and J 8 bases, leaving 20 bases between the germline ends. The CDR3 sequence is 16 residues long. Germline values: CDR1 MNHNY, CDR2 SVGAGI (reference sequence). CDR3 in amino acids: CASSGHPGILYSPLHF. The CDR3 bases are TGTGCCAGCAGCGGACACCCTGGGATACTTTATTCACCCCTCCACTTT.